This TCR beta chain was sequenced during a study of blood T cell repertoires in COVID-19. About the study: The study drew acute and convalescent COVID-19 samples from the United States, Italy and Spain. In each case, the material was cDNA or gDNA derived from T cells, B-cell-depleted T cells, or PBMCs.

Per the study methods: Estimated nucleated cell counts came from reference gene primer amplification. Produced via immunoSEQ multiplex PCR; TCRdb's table is partial and in-frame only. The D gene and trimming were derived from the DNA, and the V and J assignments and clone size from that table. The sample lists about 120,000 clones, 83% occurring once. This CDR3 is built from 14 residues. From germline, CDR1 is LNHDA and CDR2 SQIVND (reference sequence). V lost 1 base and J lost 3, with 10 bases in between. This chain connects TRBV19 to TRBJ2-7; maybe TRBD1 (6 bases). The clonotype originates from a man of 80 years or more with active or convalescent COVID-19. Sequencing was performed on peripheral blood. CDR3 protein: CASSIVGQNYEQYF. The CDR3 region has the DNA TGTGCCAGTAGTATAGTCGGACAGAACTACGAGCAGTACTTC.